This is a list of T cell receptor beta chains from one sample in a study of shared clonotypes between healthy human individuals. Using immunoSEQ multiplex PCR, the repertoire was profiled, and TCRdb retains in-frame clones only, with some absent. This table has about 600,000 clones, about 97% appearing once. Material: naive CD4+ T cells sorted from blood. All receptors come from a woman in her 30s in good health. The CDR3 runs from the conserved cysteine through the conserved F or W. D genes are given only for firm matches. The size field is filled for only some rows; it gives once, few, many or a size class.

D gene: -
J gene: TRBJ2-7
V gene: TRBV6-1
clone size: -
CDR3 length: 12
CDR3 DNA: TGTGCCAGCAGTGAGAACCCCTACGAGCAGTACTTC
CDR3 protein: CASSENPYEQYF

D gene: TRBD1
J gene: TRBJ2-3
V gene: TRBV5-4
clone size: -
CDR3 length: 16
CDR3 DNA: TGTGCCAGCAGCTTGGGGCAGGGGGTCCAGACAGATACGCAGTATTTT
CDR3 protein: CASSLGQGVQTDTQYF

D gene: -
J gene: TRBJ1-1
V gene: TRBV7-9
clone size: -
CDR3 length: 14
CDR3 DNA: TGTGCCAGCAGCTTAGTCCCCAGGGATGCTGAAGCTTTCTTT
CDR3 protein: CASSLVPRDAEAFF

D gene: -
J gene: TRBJ1-4
V gene: TRBV7-8
clone size: -
CDR3 length: 14
CDR3 DNA: TGTGCCAGCAGCATCCCGGGCTCAACGGGAAAACTGTTTTTT
CDR3 protein: CASSIPGSTGKLFF

D gene: -
J gene: TRBJ1-1
V gene: TRBV7-9
clone size: -
CDR3 length: 15
CDR3 DNA: TGTGCCAGCAGCACCTCTGGGGGGTTGAACACTGAAGCTTTCTTT
CDR3 protein: CASSTSGGLNTEAFF

D gene: TRBD1
J gene: TRBJ2-3
V gene: TRBV2
clone size: once
CDR3 length: 11
CDR3 DNA: TGTGCCAGCAGTGTGGGGGACAGCCGGTATTTT
CDR3 protein: CASSVGDSRYF

D gene: -
J gene: TRBJ1-4
V gene: TRBV6-5
clone size: -
CDR3 length: 13
CDR3 DNA: TGTGCCAGCAGTGACATTGGAGGGGAAAAACTGTTTTTT
CDR3 protein: CASSDIGGEKLFF

D gene: -
J gene: TRBJ2-1
V gene: TRBV9
clone size: -
CDR3 length: 15
CDR3 DNA: TGTGCCAGCAGCGTAGACGGGAGTCACCACAATGAGCAGTTCTTC
CDR3 protein: CASSVDGSHHNEQFF

D gene: -
J gene: TRBJ2-3
V gene: TRBV5-1
clone size: -
CDR3 length: 15
CDR3 DNA: TGCGCCAGCAGCTTGGCGGTGGGCGGCGCAGATACGCAGTATTTT
CDR3 protein: CASSLAVGGADTQYF

D gene: TRBD2
J gene: TRBJ2-1
V gene: TRBV18
clone size: -
CDR3 length: 17
CDR3 DNA: TGTGCCAGCTCACCAGAACTAGCGGGAGTTCGTTACAATGAGCAGTTCTTC
CDR3 protein: CASSPELAGVRYNEQFF

D gene: TRBD1
J gene: TRBJ2-4
V gene: TRBV6-1
clone size: -
CDR3 length: 16
CDR3 DNA: TGTGCCAGCAGTGGATGGGACAGGGGAGCCAAAAACATTCAGTACTTC
CDR3 protein: CASSGWDRGAKNIQYF

D gene: -
J gene: TRBJ2-2
V gene: TRBV6-1
clone size: once
CDR3 length: 15
CDR3 DNA: TGTGCCGGCCGTGTTGAAGGGGAAGGTGGCCGGGAGCTGTTTTTT
CDR3 protein: CAGRVEGEGGRELFF

D gene: TRBD2
J gene: TRBJ2-7
V gene: TRBV2
clone size: -
CDR3 length: 13
CDR3 DNA: TGTGCCAGCACCGGGGGGGCGGCAAGCGAGCAGTACTTC
CDR3 protein: CASTGGAASEQYF

D gene: -
J gene: TRBJ1-1
V gene: TRBV10-1
clone size: -
CDR3 length: 15
CDR3 DNA: TGCGCCAGCAGTTCGGGGGCAGGAGCGAACACTGAAGCTTTCTTT
CDR3 protein: CASSSGAGANTEAFF

D gene: -
J gene: TRBJ2-7
V gene: TRBV11-2
clone size: -
CDR3 length: 12
CDR3 DNA: TGTGCCAGCAGCTTACGAGGTGGCGAGCAGTACTTC
CDR3 protein: CASSLRGGEQYF

D gene: -
J gene: TRBJ2-1
V gene: TRBV7-3
clone size: -
CDR3 length: 14
CDR3 DNA: TGTGCCAGCAGCTCCAGTGGTGGGGGGCACGAGCAGTTCTTC
CDR3 protein: CASSSSGGGHEQFF

D gene: TRBD1
J gene: TRBJ2-5
V gene: TRBV5-1
clone size: -
CDR3 length: 14
CDR3 DNA: TGCGCCAGCAGCCATGAACAGGGGCAGGAGACCCAGTACTTC
CDR3 protein: CASSHEQGQETQYF

D gene: TRBD2
J gene: TRBJ2-1
V gene: TRBV19
clone size: -
CDR3 length: 15
CDR3 DNA: TGTGCCAGTAGTGTACAGCGGGAGGGCCGAACTGAGCAGTTCTTC
CDR3 protein: CASSVQREGRTEQFF

D gene: -
J gene: TRBJ1-1
V gene: TRBV29-1
clone size: -
CDR3 length: 13
CDR3 DNA: TGCAGCGTAACAGGCAGGATGAACACTGAAGCTTTCTTT
CDR3 protein: CSVTGRMNTEAFF

D gene: TRBD1
J gene: TRBJ2-7
V gene: TRBV13
clone size: -
CDR3 length: 14
CDR3 DNA: TGTGCCAGCAGCTTAGTCACAGGGGAGAACGAGCAGTACTTC
CDR3 protein: CASSLVTGENEQYF

D gene: TRBD2
J gene: TRBJ2-7
V gene: TRBV30
clone size: -
CDR3 length: 13
CDR3 DNA: TGTGCCTGGGGGGACTATAAAAACTACGAGCAGTACTTC
CDR3 protein: CAWGDYKNYEQYF

D gene: TRBD1
J gene: TRBJ2-7
V gene: TRBV19
clone size: -
CDR3 length: 15
CDR3 DNA: TGTGCCAGTAGTATCGCCGGGACAGGAGCCTACGAGCAGTACTTC
CDR3 protein: CASSIAGTGAYEQYF

D gene: -
J gene: TRBJ2-6
V gene: TRBV9
clone size: -
CDR3 length: 15
CDR3 DNA: TGTGCCAGCAGCGCAGCAGGGTCCGGGGCCAACGTCCTGACTTTC
CDR3 protein: CASSAAGSGANVLTF

D gene: TRBD1
J gene: TRBJ1-3
V gene: TRBV6-6
clone size: -
CDR3 length: 15
CDR3 DNA: TGTGCCAGCAGTACGGACAGGGTTTCTGGAAACACCATATATTTT
CDR3 protein: CASSTDRVSGNTIYF

D gene: TRBD1
J gene: TRBJ2-3
V gene: TRBV5-1
clone size: -
CDR3 length: 16
CDR3 DNA: TGCGCCAGCAGCTTGGGGACAGGGTTGGAAACAGATACGCAGTATTTT
CDR3 protein: CASSLGTGLETDTQYF

D gene: -
J gene: TRBJ1-1
V gene: TRBV5-1
clone size: -
CDR3 length: 13
CDR3 DNA: TGCGCCAGCAGCTTGGCCTTACACGCTGAAGCTTTCTTT
CDR3 protein: CASSLALHAEAFF

D gene: -
J gene: TRBJ2-7
V gene: TRBV5-4
clone size: -
CDR3 length: 14
CDR3 DNA: TGTGCCAGCACCAAAATGGACCGAAGAGACGAGCAGTACTTC
CDR3 protein: CASTKMDRRDEQYF

D gene: -
J gene: TRBJ2-1
V gene: TRBV7-3
clone size: -
CDR3 length: 15
CDR3 DNA: TGTGCCAGCAGCCCGCCGGGAGCAAAGGGGAATGAGCAGTTCTTC
CDR3 protein: CASSPPGAKGNEQFF

D gene: TRBD2
J gene: TRBJ2-7
V gene: TRBV18
clone size: once
CDR3 length: 19
CDR3 DNA: TGTGCCAGCTCACGGGATAAAACTAGCGGGAGTTTATCACTCGACGAGCAGTACTTC
CDR3 protein: CASSRDKTSGSLSLDEQYF

D gene: TRBD1
J gene: TRBJ1-6
V gene: TRBV11-1
clone size: -
CDR3 length: 15
CDR3 DNA: TGTGCCAGCAGCTACGGACAGGTCTATAATTCACCCCTCCACTTT
CDR3 protein: CASSYGQVYNSPLHF

D gene: TRBD1
J gene: TRBJ2-5
V gene: TRBV18
clone size: -
CDR3 length: 14
CDR3 DNA: TGTGCCAGCTCACCTACGGTACAGGGGGAGACCCAGTACTTC
CDR3 protein: CASSPTVQGETQYF

D gene: TRBD1
J gene: TRBJ1-4
V gene: TRBV19
clone size: -
CDR3 length: 14
CDR3 DNA: TGTGCCAGCACAAAACAGGGGAGGGGAGAAAAACTGTTTTTT
CDR3 protein: CASTKQGRGEKLFF

D gene: TRBD1
J gene: TRBJ2-1
V gene: TRBV5-1
clone size: -
CDR3 length: 15
CDR3 DNA: TGCGCCAGCAGCACACAGGGGCTTGATGTGGATGAGCAGTTCTTC
CDR3 protein: CASSTQGLDVDEQFF

D gene: TRBD1
J gene: TRBJ2-7
V gene: TRBV11-2
clone size: -
CDR3 length: 13
CDR3 DNA: TGTGCCAGCAGCGCAAGGGGGCAGGACGAGCAGTACTTC
CDR3 protein: CASSARGQDEQYF

D gene: -
J gene: TRBJ1-6
V gene: TRBV11-2
clone size: -
CDR3 length: 15
CDR3 DNA: TGTGCCAGCAGCTACCGGACGGTCGCCCGATCACCCCTCCACTTT
CDR3 protein: CASSYRTVARSPLHF

D gene: TRBD2
J gene: TRBJ2-1
V gene: TRBV28
clone size: -
CDR3 length: 18
CDR3 DNA: TGTGCCAGCAGTAGACCGGGACTAGCGGGAGGGTCCTACAATGAGCAGTTCTTC
CDR3 protein: CASSRPGLAGGSYNEQFF

D gene: -
J gene: TRBJ1-5
V gene: TRBV6-6
clone size: -
CDR3 length: 14
CDR3 DNA: TGTGCCAGCAGTTACTTTGACAGCAATCAGCCCCAGCATTTT
CDR3 protein: CASSYFDSNQPQHF

D gene: TRBD2
J gene: TRBJ2-2
V gene: TRBV27
clone size: -
CDR3 length: 15
CDR3 DNA: TGTGCCAGCCGGCCGGTTTGGGGGAGGGCCGGGGAGCTGTTTTTT
CDR3 protein: CASRPVWGRAGELFF

D gene: TRBD1
J gene: TRBJ1-4
V gene: TRBV7-8
clone size: -
CDR3 length: 17
CDR3 DNA: TGTGCCAGCAGCGCCTTCCGTGGGACAGGGAAGGCTGAAAAACTGTTTTTT
CDR3 protein: CASSAFRGTGKAEKLFF

D gene: -
J gene: TRBJ1-5
V gene: TRBV5-1
clone size: -
CDR3 length: 13
CDR3 DNA: TGCGCCAGCAGCTTGGAGGCAGGTCAGCCCCAGCATTTT
CDR3 protein: CASSLEAGQPQHF

D gene: -
J gene: TRBJ2-7
V gene: TRBV28
clone size: once
CDR3 length: 16
CDR3 DNA: TGTGCCAGCAGTTTAGGAATGTGGGGATCATCCTACGAGCAGTACTTC
CDR3 protein: CASSLGMWGSSYEQYF